This is a list of T cell receptor beta chains from one sample in a study of blood T cell repertoires in COVID-19. This table comes from immunoSEQ multiplex PCR, and its TCRdb copy is limited to in-frame clones, with some not included. The table has 150,000 to 200,000 clones, approximately 73% seen once. The sample comprised PBMCs or T cells enriched from blood (not recorded which). The source is a woman between 45 and 60 years old with acute COVID-19. Each CDR3 is given with its conserved first and last residue. Fields, in order: D gene, V gene, clone size, J gene, CDR3 DNA, CDR3 protein. A D gene is named only where the DNA matches it firmly. Size is stated for part of the rows, as once, few or many counts, or as a class when the clone is expanded.

d_gene: NA
v_gene: TRBV7-6
abundance: NA
j_gene: TRBJ1-4
CDR3nt: TGTGCCAGCAGCTTGATTGAGAGGGGAGGGAATGAAAAACTGTTTTTT
CDR3aa: CASSLIERGGNEKLFF

d_gene: TRBD1
v_gene: TRBV4-1
abundance: NA
j_gene: TRBJ1-2
CDR3nt: TGCGCCAGCAGAAAACCCGGGACAGGGGGCACAAACTATGGCTACACCTTC
CDR3aa: CASRKPGTGGTNYGYTF

d_gene: NA
v_gene: TRBV6-2/TRBV6-3
abundance: few
j_gene: TRBJ1-5
CDR3nt: TGTGCCAGCAGTTACCGGGGACTAGGGGCGAGTCAGCCCCAGCATTTT
CDR3aa: CASSYRGLGASQPQHF

d_gene: NA
v_gene: TRBV14
abundance: NA
j_gene: TRBJ1-6
CDR3nt: TGTGCCAGCAGCTTAGAGGATTCACCCCTCCACTTT
CDR3aa: CASSLEDSPLHF

d_gene: NA
v_gene: TRBV7-9
abundance: NA
j_gene: TRBJ2-3
CDR3nt: TGTGCCAGCAGCTTAGGTGGTGCGGGCCCGAGGGATACGCAGTATTTT
CDR3aa: CASSLGGAGPRDTQYF

d_gene: TRBD1
v_gene: TRBV19
abundance: NA
j_gene: TRBJ2-5
CDR3nt: TGTGCCAGTACAGGTCCAGGGGGAAGTTATGGAGAGACCCAGTACTTC
CDR3aa: CASTGPGGSYGETQYF

d_gene: NA
v_gene: TRBV27
abundance: NA
j_gene: TRBJ1-1
CDR3nt: TGTGCCAGCAGGGGCGGGGGAATGGCTGAAGCTTTCTTT
CDR3aa: CASRGGGMAEAFF

d_gene: TRBD1
v_gene: TRBV18
abundance: NA
j_gene: TRBJ1-4
CDR3nt: TGTGCCAGCTCACCCATGACCGGACAGGGATGGGAAAAACTGTTTTTT
CDR3aa: CASSPMTGQGWEKLFF

d_gene: NA
v_gene: TRBV5-1
abundance: NA
j_gene: TRBJ2-1
CDR3nt: TGCGCCAGCAGCTTGGCCAGAGTAGCGAGTTACAATGAGCAGTTCTTC
CDR3aa: CASSLARVASYNEQFF

d_gene: TRBD1
v_gene: TRBV4-2
abundance: few
j_gene: TRBJ1-4
CDR3nt: TGTGCCAGCAGCCAGCAGGGGGCATGGGCAACTAATGAAAAACTGTTTTTT
CDR3aa: CASSQQGAWATNEKLFF

d_gene: TRBD1
v_gene: TRBV4-3
abundance: NA
j_gene: TRBJ1-1
CDR3nt: TGCGCCAGCAGCCAGGACAGGGGGGAGACTGAAGCTTTCTTT
CDR3aa: CASSQDRGETEAFF

d_gene: TRBD1
v_gene: TRBV28
abundance: NA
j_gene: TRBJ1-5
CDR3nt: TGTGCCAGCAGCCCCGATCGGGGGACAGGTTATCAGCCCCAGCATTTT
CDR3aa: CASSPDRGTGYQPQHF

d_gene: NA
v_gene: TRBV7-9
abundance: NA
j_gene: TRBJ1-2
CDR3nt: TGTGCCAGCAGCTTACCAATCCGGACGGGGGACTATGGCTACACCTTC
CDR3aa: CASSLPIRTGDYGYTF

d_gene: NA
v_gene: TRBV2
abundance: NA
j_gene: TRBJ1-1
CDR3nt: TGTGCCAACCGGGACACTGAAGCTTTCTTT
CDR3aa: CANRDTEAFF

d_gene: TRBD1
v_gene: TRBV2
abundance: NA
j_gene: TRBJ1-5
CDR3nt: TGTGCCAGCAGGGACAGGGCGATTCAACAGCCCCAGCATTTT
CDR3aa: CASRDRAIQQPQHF

d_gene: TRBD2
v_gene: TRBV6-4
abundance: few
j_gene: TRBJ2-5
CDR3nt: TGTGCCAGCAGTGAGGTAGCGGGGGGGAAAGAGACCCAGTACTTC
CDR3aa: CASSEVAGGKETQYF

d_gene: NA
v_gene: TRBV21-1
abundance: NA
j_gene: TRBJ1-1
CDR3nt: TGTGCCAGCAGCGAACGCTCCGGGACAGGGGTCACTGAAGCTTTCTTT
CDR3aa: CASSERSGTGVTEAFF